One and the same sample provided the 6 T cell receptor beta chains below, sequenced in a study of glioma-infiltrating T cells after dendritic cell vaccination. As to time point: after dendritic cell vaccination, including at tumor progression/relapse. Profiled with immunoSEQ multiplex PCR; TCRdb holds only in-frame clones, not every one. The profile shows roughly 80,000 clones, around 90% of them singletons. The source was blood, collected after dendritic cell vaccination. The receptors originated from a human donor with glioblastoma.

The chain is built from TRBV5-4 and TRBJ1-1, with a tentative D call TRBD1 (6 bases). V was pared by 0 bases and J by 1 base, with 16 bases between. There are 17 residues in the CDR3. CDR1 is SGHNT, CDR2 YYREEE, per germline (reference sequence). The CDR3 sequence: CASSLALGAGENTEAFF. CDR3 nucleotides: TGTGCCAGCAGCTTGGCCCTGGGTGCAGGGGAGAACACTGAAGCTTTCTTT.

The rearrangement uses TRBV5-1 and TRBJ1-2, with D maybe TRBD1 (5 bases). Trimming pared 3 bases from V and 4 bases from J, leaving 13 bases between. The germline V gene has CDR1 SGHRS and CDR2 YFSETQ. CDR3 length equals 14 residues. In DNA form, the CDR3 reads TGCGCCAGCAGCTCACGAGACAGTTCCTATGGCTACACCTTC. This translates into CASSSRDSSYGYTF.

The chain employs TRBV5-1 and TRBJ1-1, with TRBD1 identical over 7 bases. Trimming cost V 3 bases and J 4 bases; bases outside gene matches: 9. The CDR3 has 15 residues. Germline V gene sequence: CDR1 SGHRS, CDR2 YFSETQ. CDR3 residues: CASSSTTGSPTEAFF. The CDR3, as DNA: TGCGCCAGCAGCTCCACGACAGGGAGCCCCACTGAAGCTTTCTTT.

The chain carries TRBV18 and TRBJ1-2, with 9 positions matching TRBD1. This CDR3 has 17 residues. V dropped 3 bases and J dropped 8; count of bases not matched to a gene: 16. Germline CDR1 and CDR2: KGHSH and LQKENI. CDR3 DNA: TGTGCCAGCTCACCGGTTTCTGATTTGGGACAGGGTTGGGGCTACACCTTC. Encoded protein: CASSPVSDLGQGWGYTF.

This clone appeared once. The chain recombines TRBV28 with TRBJ1-1; tentative D call: TRBD1 (5 bases). This CDR3 contains 14 residues. Trimming removed 8 bases from V and 3 bases from J, with 16 bases in between. The germline V gene has CDR1 MDHEN and CDR2 SYDVKM. The CDR3 here is CASYYHGGDTEAFF. CDR3 DNA: TGTGCCAGCTACTACCACGGGGGGGACACTGAAGCTTTCTTT. The whole variable domain, remainder taken from reference TRBV28 and TRBJ1-1, is DVKVTQSSRYLVKRTGEKVFLECVQDMDHENMFWYRQDPGLGLRLIYFSYDVKMKEKGDIPEGYSVSREKKERFSLILESASTNQTSMYLCASYYHGGDTEAFFGQGTRLTVV.

The V and J genes are TRBV7-3 and TRBJ2-7; TRBD1 matches 11 bases. V lost 5 bases, J lost 0 bases, and 6 bases stayed unmatched. The CDR3 length is 16 residues. Germline CDR1 reads SGHTA; CDR2 reads FQGTGA. CDR3 protein: CASSQTGTGGSYEQYF. In DNA form, the CDR3 reads TGTGCCAGCAGCCAAACCGGGACAGGGGGCTCCTACGAGCAGTACTTC.